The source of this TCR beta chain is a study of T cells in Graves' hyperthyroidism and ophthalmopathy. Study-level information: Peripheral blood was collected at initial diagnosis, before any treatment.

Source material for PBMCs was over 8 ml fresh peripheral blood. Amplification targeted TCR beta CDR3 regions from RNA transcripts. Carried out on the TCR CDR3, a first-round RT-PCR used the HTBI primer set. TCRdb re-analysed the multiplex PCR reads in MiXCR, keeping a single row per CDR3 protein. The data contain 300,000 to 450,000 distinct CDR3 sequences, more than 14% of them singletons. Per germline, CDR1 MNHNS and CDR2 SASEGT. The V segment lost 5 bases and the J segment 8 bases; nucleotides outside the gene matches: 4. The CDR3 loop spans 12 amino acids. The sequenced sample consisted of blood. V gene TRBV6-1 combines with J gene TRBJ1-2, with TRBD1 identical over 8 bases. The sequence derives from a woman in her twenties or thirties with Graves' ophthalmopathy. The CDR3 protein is CASSTRDRGYTF. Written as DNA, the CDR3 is TGTGCCAGCAGTACCCGGGACAGGGGCTACACCTTC.